The entry that follows covers one T cell receptor (beta chain) sequence. Seattle patients were enrolled while actively infected and followed longitudinally. The sample belongs to a study of blood T cell repertoires in COVID-19. Study background: There were acute and convalescent COVID-19 samples, and they came from the United States, Italy and Spain. T cells, B-cell-depleted T cells, or PBMCs supplied cDNA or gDNA.

TCRdb keeps only in-frame clones here, not all; method: immunoSEQ multiplex PCR. Of a few hundred thousand clones in the sample, about 90% were seen once. V lost 1 base and J lost 0, with 7 bases in between. Germline CDR1 is LNHNV and CDR2 is YYDKDF (reference sequence). The CDR3 is 16 amino acids. Material for sequencing was peripheral blood. The chain recombines TRBV15 with TRBJ2-6, with no clear D. The receptor was derived from a woman in her thirties or forties with COVID-19, enrolled during active disease. The CDR3 protein is CATSRASSSGANVLTF. CDR3 coding DNA: TGTGCCACCAGCAGAGCCAGTTCCTCTGGGGCCAACGTCCTGACTTTC. Using reference TRBV15 and TRBJ2-6 for the parts outside the CDR3, the full variable domain is DAMVIQNPRYQVTQFGKPVTLSCSQTLNHNVMYWYQQKSSQAPKLLFHYYDKDFNNEADTPDNFQSRRPNTSFCFLDIRSPGLGDTAMYLCATSRASSSGANVLTFGAGSRLTVL.